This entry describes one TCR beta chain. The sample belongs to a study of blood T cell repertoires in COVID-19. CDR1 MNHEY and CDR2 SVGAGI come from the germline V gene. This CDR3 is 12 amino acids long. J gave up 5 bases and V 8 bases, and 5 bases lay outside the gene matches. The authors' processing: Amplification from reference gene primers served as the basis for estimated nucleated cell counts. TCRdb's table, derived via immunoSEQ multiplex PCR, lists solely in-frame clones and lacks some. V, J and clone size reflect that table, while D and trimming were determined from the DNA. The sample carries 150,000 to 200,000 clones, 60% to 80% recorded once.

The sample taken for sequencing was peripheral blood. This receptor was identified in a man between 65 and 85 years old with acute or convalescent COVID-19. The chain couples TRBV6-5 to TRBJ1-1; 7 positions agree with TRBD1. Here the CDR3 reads CASETGRTEAFF. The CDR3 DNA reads TGTGCCAGCGAGACAGGGAGGACTGAAGCTTTCTTT.